These 28 T cell receptor beta chains originate from one sample sequenced in a study of T cell responses to AZD1222 COVID-19 vaccine. TCRdb keeps only in-frame clones here, not all; method: immunoSEQ multiplex PCR. Counted here are some 190,000 clones, roughly nine tenths occurring once; the ten biggest clones make up 6.5% to 8.5%. The sample in question was peripheral blood, obtained on day 0 of AZD1222 vaccination. The receptors originated from an adult in good health.

This clone was seen more than once but under ten times. This sequence joins TRBV28 and TRBJ2-7; 7 nucleotides align to TRBD1. Trimming took 2 bases from V and 5 from J; bases not matched to a gene: 3. CDR3 size: 13 residues. In germline, CDR1 is MDHEN, CDR2 SYDVKM. The CDR3 protein is CASSLTTGHEQYF. The CDR3, as DNA: TGTGCCAGCAGTTTAACGACAGGGCACGAGCAGTACTTC.

This chain connects TRBV7-2 to TRBJ1-5; D not resolved. CDR1 is SGHTA, CDR2 FQGNSA, per germline. V shed 5 bases and J shed 0 bases, with 11 bases lying between them. There are 15 residues in the CDR3. The CDR3 DNA reads as TGTGCCAGCAGCCCGACACGGTATAGCAATCAGCCCCAGCATTTT. Encoded protein: CASSPTRYSNQPQHF.

This chain connects TRBV18 to TRBJ2-5, with TRBD1 as a possible D gene (5 bases). V gave up 1 base and J gave up 2 bases, with 14 bases separating them. CDR3 length: 16 residues. The V gene's germline CDR1 is KGHSH and CDR2 LQKENI. CDR3 in DNA: TGTGCCAGCTCACCACGCAGGGCATCGGAACAAGAGACCCAGTACTTC. Translating gives CASSPRRASEQETQYF.

V and J are TRBV5-6 and TRBJ2-5; possibly TRBD2 for D (6 bases). The V gene's germline CDR1 is SGHDT and CDR2 YYEEEE. This CDR3 spans 15 amino acids. With 0 bases removed from V and 5 bases from J, the gap between germline ends came to 14 bases. CDR3 region: CASSLEVGSGETQYF. CDR3 DNA sequence: TGTGCCAGCAGCTTGGAGGTGGGAAGCGGGGAGACCCAGTACTTC.

V is TRBV6-1 and J is TRBJ2-3, with 14 positions matching TRBD2. There are 17 residues in the CDR3. Per germline, CDR1 MNHNS and CDR2 SASEGT. Trimming at V came to 3 bases and at J to 7 bases, leaving 9 bases not matched to a gene. Written as DNA, the CDR3 is TGTGCCAGCAGTGAGTTCCGGGGGACTAGCGGGGGATATACGCAGTATTTT. Translated, it gives CASSEFRGTSGGYTQYF.

The chain has TRBV2 and TRBJ2-5, with D perhaps being TRBD1 or TRBD2 (6 bases each). The CDR3 contains 16 residues. V was cut by 6 bases and J by 0 bases, with 17 bases left in between. CDR1 and CDR2 (germline): SNHLY, FYNNEI. This CDR3 is CASSRGGGGYQETQYF. The CDR3 DNA is TGTGCCAGCAGCCGGGGTGGAGGGGGGTACCAAGAGACCCAGTACTTC.

The rearrangement joins TRBV6-5 to TRBJ1-5; D is uncertain. V dropped 6 bases and J dropped 4 bases, with 16 bases sitting between them. In germline, CDR1 is MNHEY, CDR2 SVGAGI. The CDR3 covers 15 residues. The CDR3 DNA is TGTGCCAGCAGGAGGAGCGGCTCCTCGAATCAGCCCCAGCATTTT. Translating it yields CASRRSGSSNQPQHF.

This rearrangement joins TRBV6-2 or TRBV6-3 to TRBJ2-1; 9 bases are shared with TRBD1. CDR1 is MNHEY, CDR2 SVGEGT, per germline. CDR3 size: 17 residues. V shed 1 base, J shed 5 bases, and the junction held 9 bases outside the gene matches. In nucleotides, the CDR3 is TGTGCCAGCAGTTACTGGGCCGGGACAGGGATGGACAATGAGCAGTTCTTC. Translating it yields CASSYWAGTGMDNEQFF.

The V call is TRBV5-4, the J call TRBJ2-1; tentative D call: TRBD1 (6 bases). V was trimmed by 0 bases and J by 3 bases, leaving 13 bases between them. The V gene's germline CDR1 is SGHNT and CDR2 YYREEE (reference sequence). The CDR3 is made up of 16 amino acids. This CDR3 reads CASSLVLTQGYNEQFF. The CDR3 region has the DNA TGTGCCAGCAGCTTGGTCTTGACACAGGGCTACAATGAGCAGTTCTTC.

V gene TRBV5-6 combines with J gene TRBJ2-1, with D possibly TRBD1 on 7 matching bases. V shed 5 bases and J shed 6 bases, with 15 bases lying between them. This CDR3 is built from 14 residues. CDR1 and CDR2 (germline): SGHDT, YYEEEE. The CDR3 protein is CASSGGAGGNEQFF. Here the CDR3 DNA reads TGTGCCAGCAGTGGAGGGGCAGGGGGCAATGAGCAGTTCTTC. Looking up the rest from reference TRBV5-6 and TRBJ2-1 gives the full variable domain: DAGVTQSPTHLIKTRGQQVTLRCSPKSGHDTVSWYQQALGQGPQFIFQYYEEEERQRGNFPDRFSGHQFPNYSSELNVNALLLGDSALYLCASSGGAGGNEQFFGPGTRLTVL.

The J gene is TRBJ1-2, the V gene TRBV6-5; the match to TRBD1 covers 9 bases. V shed 5 bases, J shed 2 bases, and the junction held 6 bases outside the gene matches. The germline V gene encodes CDR1 MNHEY and CDR2 SVGAGI. The CDR3 sequence is 15 residues long. The CDR3 bases are TGTGCCAGCAGTCCGAGGACAGGGGTGAACTATGGCTACACCTTC. It yields the protein CASSPRTGVNYGYTF.

The chain has TRBV5-4 and TRBJ2-1; tentative D call: TRBD2 (5 bases). This CDR3 has 13 amino acids. V was pared by 4 bases and J by 7 bases, with 12 bases between. Germline assignment: CDR1 SGHNT and CDR2 YYREEE (reference sequence). The chain's CDR3 is CASSPGPGNEQFF. For the CDR3, the DNA is TGTGCCAGCAGCCCCGGACCGGGGAATGAGCAGTTCTTC.

The V and J genes are TRBV5-6 and TRBJ1-6, with 10 bases lining up with TRBD1. This CDR3 spans 14 amino acids. Germline CDR1 is SGHDT and CDR2 is YYEEEE. Trimming at V came to 4 bases and at J to 7 bases, leaving 2 bases not matched to a gene. In DNA, the CDR3 is TGTGCCAGCAGCCGGGGACAGGGGAATTCACCCCTCCACTTT. Protein: CASSRGQGNSPLHF. Looking up the rest from reference TRBV5-6 and TRBJ1-6 gives the full variable domain: DAGVTQSPTHLIKTRGQQVTLRCSPKSGHDTVSWYQQALGQGPQFIFQYYEEEERQRGNFPDRFSGHQFPNYSSELNVNALLLGDSALYLCASSRGQGNSPLHFGNGTRLTVT.

V and J are TRBV6-6 and TRBJ2-1; D unresolved. Germline CDR1 is MNHNY and CDR2 is SVGAGI (reference sequence). This CDR3 region has 15 residues. V was shortened by 7 bases and J by 0 bases, with 13 bases between the two germline ends. The CDR3 reads CASTVDQSSYNEQFF. DNA for the CDR3: TGTGCCAGCACAGTCGACCAGAGCTCCTACAATGAGCAGTTCTTC.

The rearrangement uses TRBV19 and TRBJ1-2; 10 nucleotides align to TRBD1. Trimming took 5 bases from V and 8 from J; bases not matched to a gene: 5. Germline CDR1 and CDR2: LNHDA and SQIVND (reference sequence). This CDR3 region has 13 residues. CDR3 loop: CASSSGTGDGYTF. The CDR3 coding sequence is TGTGCCAGTAGTTCCGGGACAGGGGACGGCTACACCTTC.

The chain combines TRBV12-3 or TRBV12-4 with TRBJ2-7; TRBD1 might be the D (5 bases). Trimming cost V 6 bases and J 1 base, with 7 bases left between them. This CDR3 comprises 12 residues. The CDR3 sequence: CASSHRSYEQYF. In DNA, the CDR3 is TGTGCCAGCAGCCACAGGTCCTACGAGCAGTACTTC.

The chain carries TRBV24-1 and TRBJ1-3; maybe TRBD1 (6 bases). The CDR3 totals 17 residues. CDR1 KGHDR and CDR2 SFDVKD come from the germline V gene. V dropped 0 bases and J dropped 2 bases, with 13 bases sitting between them. The CDR3 sequence: CATSDLNRGAAGNTIYF. The DNA of the CDR3 is TGTGCCACCAGTGATTTGAATCGGGGGGCAGCTGGAAACACCATATATTTT.

The CDR3: CASSSRQGANEQYV. As DNA, the CDR3 is TGTGCCAGCAGCTCGAGACAGGGGGCCAACGAGCAGTACGTC. The chain recombines TRBV7-8 with TRBJ2-7; 10 bases align to TRBD1. Germline lookup yields CDR1 SGHVS and CDR2 FQNEAQ. The CDR3 is made up of 14 amino acids. V shed 4 bases, J shed 5 bases, and the junction held 5 bases outside the gene matches.

The chain joins TRBV5-6 to TRBJ1-6, with 7 bases matching TRBD1. Germline V lookup: CDR1 SGHDT, CDR2 YYEEEE. The CDR3 has 14 residues. The V and J ends lost 4 bases and 7 bases, in that order; junction bases with no gene match: 5. The CDR3 DNA reads TGTGCCAGCAGCGGACAGGTTCGGAATTCACCCCTCCACTTT. Translation gives CASSGQVRNSPLHF.

The chain combines TRBV7-9 with TRBJ1-1; no reliable D call. There are 13 residues in the CDR3. CDR1 is SEHNR and CDR2 is FQNEAQ in the germline V gene (reference sequence). Trimming pared 3 bases from V and 1 base from J, leaving 6 bases between. The CDR3, as DNA: TGTGCCAGCAGCTTTGCGGAGAACACTGAAGCTTTCTTT. Amino acids: CASSFAENTEAFF. Using reference TRBV7-9 and TRBJ1-1 for the parts outside the CDR3, the full variable domain is DTGVSQNPRHKITKRGQNVTFRCDPISEHNRLYWYRQTLGQGPEFLTYFQNEAQLEKSRLLSDRFSAERPKGSFSTLEIQRTEQGDSAMYLCASSFAENTEAFFGQGTRLTVV.

V is TRBV2 and J is TRBJ2-5; no reliable D call. The ends were cut back, 2 bases at V and 2 bases at J, with 0 bases in the middle. Germline V gene sequence: CDR1 SNHLY, CDR2 FYNNEI. The CDR3 covers 11 residues. Here the CDR3 DNA reads TGTGCCAGCAGTGAACAAGAGACCCAGTACTTC. Its protein is CASSEQETQYF.

The chain couples TRBV11-3 to TRBJ2-7; D ambiguous. Germline CDR1 reads SGHNT; CDR2 reads YENEEA. V gave up 0 bases and J gave up 6 bases, with 30 bases separating them. This CDR3 has 20 amino acids. This chain's CDR3 is CASSLESRARFRILSVEQYF. The CDR3 region has the DNA TGTGCCAGCAGCTTAGAGTCTAGGGCCCGTTTTCGGATCCTGTCCGTCGAGCAGTACTTC.

This rearrangement joins TRBV5-1 to TRBJ2-1, with a possible D match to TRBD2 (5 bases). Per germline, CDR1 SGHRS and CDR2 YFSETQ. The CDR3 covers 13 residues. Trimming shortened V by 3 bases and J by 6 bases, and 10 bases separated the two germline ends. The CDR3: CASSSDLSNEQFF. CDR3 sequence (DNA): TGCGCCAGCAGCTCGGACTTAAGCAATGAGCAGTTCTTC.

This sequence joins TRBV3-1 (or the pseudogene TRBV3-2) and TRBJ2-3; D call uncertain. Looked up from germline, CDR1 is LGHDT and CDR2 is YNNKEL (reference sequence). Trimming removed 4 bases at V and 7 bases at J, with 9 bases between. This CDR3 has 12 residues. The CDR3 region is CASSPRANTQYF. The CDR3 bases are TGTGCCAGCAGCCCCCGGGCAAATACGCAGTATTTT.

The V call is TRBV19, the J call TRBJ1-2; 9 bases line up with TRBD1. V trimming: 3 bases; J trimming: 4 bases; junction bases outside the gene matches: 12. The V gene's germline CDR1 is LNHDA and CDR2 SQIVND (reference sequence). This CDR3 spans 17 amino acids. This chain's CDR3 is CASSIESMDRGPYGYTF. The CDR3 DNA follows: TGTGCCAGTAGTATCGAATCGATGGACAGGGGACCCTATGGCTACACCTTC.

The table lists this clone with a few counts. This chain joins TRBV19 and TRBJ1-4, with TRBD1 matching 9 bases. Germline values: CDR1 LNHDA, CDR2 SQIVND (reference sequence). This CDR3 contains 16 residues. Unmatched junction bases numbered 12, after V lost 9 bases and J lost 4 bases. The CDR3 spells CARTGQGRWGNEKLFF. CDR3 bases: TGTGCCAGGACGGGACAGGGAAGGTGGGGTAATGAAAAACTGTTTTTT.

The chain recombines TRBV28 with TRBJ1-4, with D possibly TRBD1 on 5 matching bases. The V gene lost 5 bases and the J gene lost 4 bases, with 20 bases spanning the gap. The CDR3 spans 17 residues. Germline values: CDR1 MDHEN, CDR2 SYDVKM. The CDR3 DNA reads TGTGCCAGCAGTCTACCAACCCGACAGAAGAGTAATGAAAAACTGTTTTTT. This encodes CASSLPTRQKSNEKLFF. Variable domain in full (rest from reference TRBV28 and TRBJ1-4): DVKVTQSSRYLVKRTGEKVFLECVQDMDHENMFWYRQDPGLGLRLIYFSYDVKMKEKGDIPEGYSVSREKKERFSLILESASTNQTSMYLCASSLPTRQKSNEKLFFGSGTQLSVL.

The chain employs TRBV24-1 and TRBJ1-1; tentative D call: TRBD1 (5 bases). Germline CDR1 and CDR2: KGHDR and SFDVKD. CDR3 size: 13 residues. The V and J ends lost 8 bases and 4 bases respectively, with 13 bases between them. CDR3 nucleotide sequence: TGTGCCACCACTGCAAGGGGTGGCACTGAAGCTTTCTTT. Protein sequence: CATTARGGTEAFF.